The following is a T cell receptor beta chain sequence with its context. This entry comes from a study of cytomegalovirus exposure and HLA in healthy donors. The PCR made use of 60 Vbeta and 13 Jbeta primers. TCRdb keeps only in-frame clones here, not all; method: immunoSEQ multiplex PCR. This table holds some 110,000 clones, around 73% found once. Germline CDR1 reads GTSNPN; CDR2 reads SVGIG (reference sequence). The CDR3 spans 14 residues. V shed 3 bases and J 2 bases; nucleotides not matched to a gene: 5. The V call is TRBV30, the J call TRBJ2-7, with TRBD1 matching 9 bases. This receptor was taken from a man aged 55-75 years in good health and CMV-seropositive. Sequences were obtained from PBMCs. The CDR3 sequence: CAWRSGQGPYEQYF. The CDR3 DNA reads TGTGCCTGGAGGTCGGGACAGGGTCCCTACGAGCAGTACTTC. The variable domain in full, completed from reference TRBV30 and TRBJ2-7, reads SQTIHQWPATLVQPVGSPLSLECTVEGTSNPNLYWYRQAAGRGLQLLFYSVGIGQISSEVPQNLSASRPQDRQFILSSKKLLLSDSGFYLCAWRSGQGPYEQYFGPGTRLTVT.